This is a list of T cell receptor beta chains from one sample in a study of T cell responses to AZD1222 COVID-19 vaccine. TCRdb's table, derived via immunoSEQ multiplex PCR, lists solely in-frame clones and lacks some. This sample has roughly 140,000 clones, with 90% to 95% found just once. Sample: peripheral blood, taken on day 0 of AZD1222 vaccination. The receptors shown here come from an adult in good health. CDR3s include the opening cysteine and the closing phenylalanine or tryptophan. D genes are given only for firm matches. Clone size is given for some rows only: seen once, a few or many times, or a class if the clone is expanded.

TRBJ1-6 | TRBV15 | . | once | CATSAGNWGNSPLHF | TGTGCCACCAGTGCAGGGAACTGGGGAAATTCACCCCTCCACTTT
TRBJ1-3 | TRBV5-4 | . | . | CASSKGDGSSGNTIYF | TGTGCCAGCAGCAAAGGGGACGGCAGCTCTGGAAACACCATATATTTT
TRBJ1-1 | TRBV4-3 | . | . | CASSQGPTEAFF | TGCGCCAGCAGCCAGGGTCCCACTGAAGCTTTCTTT
TRBJ1-5 | TRBV10-3 | . | . | CAISESPEGNQPQHF | TGTGCCATCAGTGAGTCCCCGGAGGGCAATCAGCCCCAGCATTTT
TRBJ1-6 | TRBV5-1 | TRBD1 | . | CASSSNVGQNSPLHF | TGCGCCAGCAGCTCAAACGTGGGACAGAATTCACCCCTCCACTTT
TRBJ2-3 | TRBV5-1 | . | . | CASSTDPSRTDTQYF | TGCGCCAGCAGCACGGACCCATCTCGCACAGATACGCAGTATTTT
TRBJ1-6 | TRBV7-9 | . | . | CASSQDWDGSPLHF | TGTGCCAGCAGCCAGGACTGGGACGGTTCACCCCTCCACTTT
TRBJ2-1 | TRBV11-2 | . | . | CASSRTGFHEQFF | TGTGCCAGCAGCCGGACGGGTTTCCATGAGCAGTTCTTC
TRBJ2-5 | TRBV28 | . | . | CASSSRPFRGNTETQYF | TGTGCCAGCAGTTCTCGTCCCTTCAGGGGAAATACGGAGACCCAGTACTTC
TRBJ1-5 | TRBV2 | TRBD1 | . | CASSPGTGEQPQHF | TGTGCCAGCAGTCCCGGGACAGGGGAACAGCCCCAGCATTTT
TRBJ2-1 | TRBV13 | TRBD2 | . | CASSTYLRTSGVSSYNEQFF | TGTGCCAGCAGCACCTACCTCCGGACTAGCGGGGTAAGCTCCTACAATGAGCAGTTCTTC
TRBJ1-1 | TRBV6-1 | TRBD1 | . | CASSEAGQGGEAFF | TGTGCCAGCAGTGAAGCAGGACAGGGCGGTGAAGCTTTCTTT
TRBJ2-7 | TRBV9 | . | . | CASSVVASSYEQYF | TGTGCCAGCAGCGTAGTGGCTAGCTCCTACGAGCAGTACTTC
TRBJ1-1 | TRBV9 | . | few | CASSEDMNTEAFF | TGTGCCAGCAGCGAGGATATGAACACTGAAGCTTTCTTT
TRBJ1-4 | TRBV7-9 | TRBD1 | once | CASSLGQQGARGKLFF | TGTGCCAGCAGCTTAGGCCAACAGGGGGCGCGGGGAAAACTGTTTTTT
TRBJ1-4 | TRBV2 | . | . | CATHGARNEKLFF | TGTGCCACTCACGGGGCGCGTAATGAAAAACTGTTTTTT
TRBJ2-1 | TRBV7-3 | . | . | CASSLLPSENNEQFF | TGTGCCAGCAGCTTACTGCCTAGCGAAAACAATGAGCAGTTCTTC
TRBJ1-4 | TRBV15 | . | . | CATSRDQKSGFNEKLFF | TGTGCCACCAGCAGAGATCAAAAGTCAGGTTTTAATGAAAAACTGTTTTTT
TRBJ1-5 | TRBV7-2 | . | . | CASSLAPDQPQHF | TGTGCCAGCAGCTTAGCACCAGATCAGCCCCAGCATTTT
TRBJ2-5 | TRBV2 | . | . | CASSEGIQSETQYF | TGTGCCAGCAGTGAAGGAATCCAGTCGGAGACCCAGTACTTC
TRBJ2-2 | TRBV19 | TRBD1 | . | CATNRGRHTGELFF | TGTGCCACCAACAGGGGAAGGCACACCGGGGAGCTGTTTTTT
TRBJ2-7 | TRBV21-1 | . | . | CASSKSRQGRHEQYF | TGTGCCAGCAGCAAATCGAGACAGGGGAGGCACGAGCAGTACTTC
TRBJ1-5 | TRBV12-3/TRBV12-4 | . | . | CASSFGNAAQHF | TGTGCCAGCAGTTTCGGGAACGCAGCCCAGCATTTT
TRBJ1-2 | TRBV19 | TRBD1 | . | CASSIGDREGYTF | TGTGCCAGTAGTATCGGGGACAGGGAGGGCTACACCTTC
TRBJ2-5 | TRBV29-1 | . | . | CSVGGRSAGETQYF | TGCAGCGTTGGAGGGCGCTCGGCGGGAGAGACCCAGTACTTC
TRBJ1-2 | TRBV10-3 | . | . | CAISERGNYGYTF | TGTGCCATCAGTGAGAGGGGGAACTATGGCTACACCTTC
TRBJ2-1 | TRBV20-1 | TRBD2 | . | CSASRTSLNEQFF | TGCAGTGCTAGTCGGACTAGTCTAAATGAGCAGTTCTTC
TRBJ2-7 | TRBV3-1/TRBV3-2 | . | . | CASSRSYEQYF | TGTGCCAGCAGCCGCTCCTACGAGCAGTACTTC
TRBJ1-1 | TRBV7-9 | . | . | CASSRQDIPNTEAFF | TGTGCCAGCAGCCGTCAGGACATACCGAACACTGAAGCTTTCTTT
TRBJ2-3 | TRBV28 | . | once | CASSLGGQSTDTQYF | TGTGCCAGCAGTTTGGGCGGCCAGAGCACAGATACGCAGTATTTT
TRBJ2-4 | TRBV4-1 | . | . | CASSLTVAKNIQYF | TGCGCCAGCAGCTTGACAGTAGCCAAAAACATTCAGTACTTC
TRBJ2-1 | TRBV6-5 | . | once | CASSYSFGEVKFF | TGTGCCAGCAGTTACTCGTTCGGGGAGGTTAAGTTCTTC
TRBJ1-6 | TRBV19 | . | . | CASTLKAESSYNSPLHF | TGTGCCAGTACCCTCAAGGCCGAAAGCTCCTATAATTCACCCCTCCACTTT
TRBJ2-3 | TRBV19 | . | . | CASTPSRGFSTDTQYF | TGTGCCAGTACCCCTAGTAGGGGGTTTAGCACAGATACGCAGTATTTT
TRBJ2-3 | TRBV5-1 | . | . | CASLHQGQPTDTQYF | TGCGCCAGCCTACACCAGGGACAACCCACAGATACGCAGTATTTT
TRBJ1-3 | TRBV9 | . | . | CASSVAGISGNTIYF | TGTGCCAGCAGCGTGGCAGGTATCTCTGGAAACACCATATATTTT
TRBJ2-5 | TRBV3-1/TRBV3-2 | . | . | CASSQDETQYF | TGTGCCAGCAGCCAAGATGAGACCCAGTACTTC